The rows below give T cell receptor beta chains drawn from one sample of a study of T cells in Graves' hyperthyroidism and ophthalmopathy. One entry per CDR3 protein, called by TCRdb with MiXCR from the multiplex PCR reads. The data show about 710,000 distinct CDR3 sequences, over 15% seen once. Sequencing input: blood. The source of these receptors is a man younger than 35 with Graves' hyperthyroidism. CDR3s include the opening cysteine and the closing phenylalanine or tryptophan. The order of the fields is CDR3 DNA, CDR3 protein, V gene, J gene, clone size, D gene. D genes are given only for firm matches. Expanded clones are given a class, and other clones once, few, many or no size at all.

CDR3nt: TGTGCCAGCAGGGACCAAGAGGCCCAGTACTTC
CDR3aa: CASRDQEAQYF
v_gene: TRBV2
j_gene: TRBJ2-5
abundance: few
d_gene: .

CDR3nt: TGTGCCAGCATTTACAGTAATGAGCAGTTCTTC
CDR3aa: CASIYSNEQFF
v_gene: TRBV2
j_gene: TRBJ2-1
abundance: many
d_gene: .

CDR3nt: TGTGCCAGCAGCCAATCGCCCTATGGCTACACCTTC
CDR3aa: CASSQSPYGYTF
v_gene: TRBV16
j_gene: TRBJ1-2
abundance: .
d_gene: .

CDR3nt: TGTGCCTGGAGTGCGCTAGCGGTTTCCTACAATGAGCAGTTCTTC
CDR3aa: CAWSALAVSYNEQFF
v_gene: TRBV30
j_gene: TRBJ2-1
abundance: .
d_gene: TRBD2

CDR3nt: TGTGCCAGCAGTCCCCCCTCTGGAAACACCATATATTTT
CDR3aa: CASSPPSGNTIYF
v_gene: TRBV12-3/TRBV12-4
j_gene: TRBJ1-3
abundance: .
d_gene: .

CDR3nt: TGCAGTGCGGGTCGGGGGCGGGAGACCCAGTACTTC
CDR3aa: CSAGRGRETQYF
v_gene: TRBV20-1
j_gene: TRBJ2-5
abundance: many
d_gene: .

CDR3nt: TGTGCCAGCAGTGAAGCCGAGCGACCCTATGAAAAACTGTTTTTT
CDR3aa: CASSEAERPYEKLFF
v_gene: TRBV6-1
j_gene: TRBJ1-4
abundance: few
d_gene: .

CDR3nt: TGTGCCAGCGGCCCTTCCGGGACACCCGATGGCTACACCTTC
CDR3aa: CASGPSGTPDGYTF
v_gene: TRBV6-1
j_gene: TRBJ1-2
abundance: .
d_gene: .

CDR3nt: TGCAGTGCTCCCCATCAGATGTACGAGCAGTACTTC
CDR3aa: CSAPHQMYEQYF
v_gene: TRBV20-1
j_gene: TRBJ2-7
abundance: .
d_gene: .

CDR3nt: TGTGCCAGCAGCCTTCTAGGGCTCACTGAAGCTTTCTTT
CDR3aa: CASSLLGLTEAFF
v_gene: TRBV27
j_gene: TRBJ1-1
abundance: many
d_gene: .

CDR3nt: TGCGCCAGCAGCCCAGGACTAGCGCAACTTAGCTCCTACAATGAGCAGTTCTTC
CDR3aa: CASSPGLAQLSSYNEQFF
v_gene: TRBV10-2
j_gene: TRBJ2-1
abundance: few
d_gene: TRBD2

CDR3nt: TGCAGTGCTAGAGATCTCCAAGAGACCCAGTACTTC
CDR3aa: CSARDLQETQYF
v_gene: TRBV20-1
j_gene: TRBJ2-5
abundance: .
d_gene: .

CDR3nt: TGTGCCTGGAGTCCGGGTGTGAGCCACGAGCAGTACTTC
CDR3aa: CAWSPGVSHEQYF
v_gene: TRBV30
j_gene: TRBJ2-7
abundance: few
d_gene: .

CDR3nt: TGCAGCGTTGGAGGCGAATCCTACGAGCAGTACTTC
CDR3aa: CSVGGESYEQYF
v_gene: TRBV29-1
j_gene: TRBJ2-7
abundance: few
d_gene: .

CDR3nt: TGTGCCAGCAGCGCTGGGGACAGCCTCTCCTACGAGCAGTACTTC
CDR3aa: CASSAGDSLSYEQYF
v_gene: TRBV9
j_gene: TRBJ2-7
abundance: few
d_gene: TRBD1

CDR3nt: TGTGCCAGCACTTTGCTAGCCAAAAACATTCAGTACTTC
CDR3aa: CASTLLAKNIQYF
v_gene: TRBV2
j_gene: TRBJ2-4
abundance: many
d_gene: .

CDR3nt: TGTGCTCGCGCGACTAGCGGAGGCTACGAGCAGTACTTC
CDR3aa: CARATSGGYEQYF
v_gene: TRBV30
j_gene: TRBJ2-7
abundance: once
d_gene: TRBD2

CDR3nt: TGCAGTGCTAGAGATCCGAGCGGGAGGGGCAATGAGCAGTTCTTC
CDR3aa: CSARDPSGRGNEQFF
v_gene: TRBV20-1
j_gene: TRBJ2-1
abundance: many
d_gene: TRBD2

CDR3nt: TGTGCCTGGAGGCGGGGCCTCTCCTACGAGCAGTACTTC
CDR3aa: CAWRRGLSYEQYF
v_gene: TRBV30
j_gene: TRBJ2-7
abundance: many
d_gene: .

CDR3nt: TGCAGTGCTAGCGATCTAGTGAGCTACGAGCAGTACTTC
CDR3aa: CSASDLVSYEQYF
v_gene: TRBV20-1
j_gene: TRBJ2-7
abundance: many
d_gene: .

CDR3nt: TGTGCCAGCAGCCCCTCTCGGACTGGGGCAGCCCCACAGTATTTT
CDR3aa: CASSPSRTGAAPQYF
v_gene: TRBV11-3
j_gene: TRBJ2-3
abundance: many
d_gene: .

CDR3nt: TGTGCCAGCAGTAGCGCGTCAGGTTGGGCCGAGCAGTACTTC
CDR3aa: CASSSASGWAEQYF
v_gene: TRBV7-8
j_gene: TRBJ2-7
abundance: .
d_gene: .